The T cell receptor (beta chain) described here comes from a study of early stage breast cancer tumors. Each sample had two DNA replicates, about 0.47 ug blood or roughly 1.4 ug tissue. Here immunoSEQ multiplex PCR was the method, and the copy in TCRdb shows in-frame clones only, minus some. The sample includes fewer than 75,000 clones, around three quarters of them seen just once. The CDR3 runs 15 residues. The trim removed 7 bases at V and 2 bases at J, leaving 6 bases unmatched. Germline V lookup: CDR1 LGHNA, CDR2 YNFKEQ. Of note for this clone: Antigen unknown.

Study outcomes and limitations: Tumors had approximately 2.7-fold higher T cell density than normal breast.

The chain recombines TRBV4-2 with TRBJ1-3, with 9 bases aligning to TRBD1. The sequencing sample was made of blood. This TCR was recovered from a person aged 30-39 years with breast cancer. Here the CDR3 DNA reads TGTGCCAGCACCCGGGACAGGGAACCTGGAAACACCATATATTTT. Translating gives CASTRDREPGNTIYF.